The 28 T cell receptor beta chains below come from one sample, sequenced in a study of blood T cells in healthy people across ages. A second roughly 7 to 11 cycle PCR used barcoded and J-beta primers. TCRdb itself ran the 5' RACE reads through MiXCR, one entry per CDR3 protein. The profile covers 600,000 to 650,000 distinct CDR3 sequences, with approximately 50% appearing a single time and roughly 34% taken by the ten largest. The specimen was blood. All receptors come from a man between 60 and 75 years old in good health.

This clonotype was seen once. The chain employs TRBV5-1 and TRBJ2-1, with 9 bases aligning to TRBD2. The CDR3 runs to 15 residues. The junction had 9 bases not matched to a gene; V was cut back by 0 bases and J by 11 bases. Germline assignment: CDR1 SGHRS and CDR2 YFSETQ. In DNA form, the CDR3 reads TGCGCCAGCAGCTTGGGAAGCGGGGGGCTGGTAAAGCAGTTCTTC. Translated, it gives CASSLGSGGLVKQFF.

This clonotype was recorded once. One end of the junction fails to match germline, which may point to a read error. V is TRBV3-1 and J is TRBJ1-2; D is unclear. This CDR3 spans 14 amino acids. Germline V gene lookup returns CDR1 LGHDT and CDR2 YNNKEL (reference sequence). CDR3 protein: CASSPRDGHYSYTF. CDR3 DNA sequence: TGTGCTAGCAGCCCCCGCGACGGGCACTATAGCTACACCTTC.

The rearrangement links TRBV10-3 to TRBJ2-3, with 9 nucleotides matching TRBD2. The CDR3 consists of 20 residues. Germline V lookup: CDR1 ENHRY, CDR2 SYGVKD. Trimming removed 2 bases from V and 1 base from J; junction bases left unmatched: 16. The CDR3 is CAISERAASGTTGGTDTQYF. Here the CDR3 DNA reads TGTGCCATCAGTGAGAGGGCGGCTAGCGGGACCACTGGGGGCACAGATACGCAGTATTTT.

CDR3 sequence: CASSLSGTGGLYEQFF. The DNA of the CDR3 is TGCGCCAGCAGCTTGTCGGGGACAGGGGGCCTGTATGAGCAGTTCTTC. The chain employs TRBV5-1 and TRBJ2-1; 12 bases fit TRBD1. V shed 1 base and J 8 bases; nucleotides not matched to a gene: 7. The V gene's germline CDR1 is SGHRS and CDR2 YFSETQ. This CDR3 is 16 amino acids long.

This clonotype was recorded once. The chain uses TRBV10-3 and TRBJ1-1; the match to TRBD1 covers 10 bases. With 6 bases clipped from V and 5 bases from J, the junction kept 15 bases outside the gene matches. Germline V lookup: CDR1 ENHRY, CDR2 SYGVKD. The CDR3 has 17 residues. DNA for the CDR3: TGTGCCATCAGACAACCGGCCGGGACAGGGGAAAATACTGAAGCTTTCTTT. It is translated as CAIRQPAGTGENTEAFF.

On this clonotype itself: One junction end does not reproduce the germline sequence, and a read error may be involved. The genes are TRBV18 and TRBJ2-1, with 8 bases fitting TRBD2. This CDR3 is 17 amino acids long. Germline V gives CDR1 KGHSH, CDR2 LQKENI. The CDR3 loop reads CASSPLASGSSYNEQFF. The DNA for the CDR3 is TGTGCAAGCTCACCACTGGCTAGCGGGTCCTCCTACAATGAGCAGTTCTTC.

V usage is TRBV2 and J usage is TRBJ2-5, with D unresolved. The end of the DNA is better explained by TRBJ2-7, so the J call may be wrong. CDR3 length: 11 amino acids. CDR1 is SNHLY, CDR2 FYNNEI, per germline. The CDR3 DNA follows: TGTGCCAGCAGCGTTAAGACCGAGCAGTACTTC. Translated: CASSVKTEQYF.

DNA of the CDR3: TGTGCCAGCAGCGCGGGACTAGCGAAGACCCAGTACTTC. It yields the protein CASSAGLAKTQYF. The chain combines TRBV5-6 with TRBJ2-5, with 10 bases that match TRBD2. CDR1 SGHDT and CDR2 YYEEEE come from the germline V gene. The length of the CDR3 is 13 residues. J gave up 6 bases and V 4 bases, and 3 bases lay outside the gene matches.

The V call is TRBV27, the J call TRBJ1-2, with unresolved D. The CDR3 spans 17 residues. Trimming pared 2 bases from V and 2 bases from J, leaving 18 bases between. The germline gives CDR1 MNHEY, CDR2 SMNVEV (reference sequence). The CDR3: CASSLEFVKDPNYGYTF. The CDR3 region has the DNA TGTGCCAGCAGTTTAGAATTCGTCAAGGACCCAAACTATGGCTACACCTTC.

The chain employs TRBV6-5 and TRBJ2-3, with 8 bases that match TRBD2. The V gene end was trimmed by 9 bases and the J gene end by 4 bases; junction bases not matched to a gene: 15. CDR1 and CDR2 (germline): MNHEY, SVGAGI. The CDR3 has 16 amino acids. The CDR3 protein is CARLPDDGGGPDTQYF. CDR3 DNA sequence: TGTGCCAGACTACCCGACGACGGGGGGGGTCCAGATACGCAGTATTTT.

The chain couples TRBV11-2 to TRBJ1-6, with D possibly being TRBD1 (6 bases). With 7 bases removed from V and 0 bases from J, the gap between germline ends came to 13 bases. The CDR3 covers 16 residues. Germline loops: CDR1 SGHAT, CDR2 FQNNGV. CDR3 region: CASKRGAGSYNSPLHF. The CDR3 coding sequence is TGTGCCAGCAAGCGGGGGGCCGGCTCCTATAATTCACCCCTCCACTTT.

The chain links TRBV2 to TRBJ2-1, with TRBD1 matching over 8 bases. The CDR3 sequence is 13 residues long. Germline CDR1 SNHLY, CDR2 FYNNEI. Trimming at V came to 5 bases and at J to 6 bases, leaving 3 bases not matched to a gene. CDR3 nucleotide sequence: TGTGCCAGCAGTCAGGGGGCCCGCAATGAGCAGTTCTTC. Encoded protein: CASSQGARNEQFF. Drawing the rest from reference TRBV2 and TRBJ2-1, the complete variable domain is EPEVTQTPSHQVTQMGQEVILRCVPISNHLYFYWYRQILGQKVEFLVSFYNNEISEKSEIFDDQFSVERPDGSNFTLKIRSTKLEDSAMYFCASSQGARNEQFFGPGTRLTVL.

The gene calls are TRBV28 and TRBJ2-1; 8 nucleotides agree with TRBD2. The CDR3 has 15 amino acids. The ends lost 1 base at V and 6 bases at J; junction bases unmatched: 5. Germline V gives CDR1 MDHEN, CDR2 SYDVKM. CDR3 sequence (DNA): TGTGCCAGCAGTTTATCGGGGACTAGTACCAATGAGCAGTTCTTC. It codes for CASSLSGTSTNEQFF.

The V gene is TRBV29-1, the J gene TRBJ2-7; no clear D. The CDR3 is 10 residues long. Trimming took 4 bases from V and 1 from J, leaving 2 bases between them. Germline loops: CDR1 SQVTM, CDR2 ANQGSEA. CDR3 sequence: CSVVSYEQYF. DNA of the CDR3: TGCAGCGTTGTTTCCTACGAGCAGTACTTC.

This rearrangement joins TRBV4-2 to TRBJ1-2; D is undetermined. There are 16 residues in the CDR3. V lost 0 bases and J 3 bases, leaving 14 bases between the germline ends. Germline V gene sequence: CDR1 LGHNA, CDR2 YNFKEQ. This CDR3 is CASSQDLGREDYGYTF. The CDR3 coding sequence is TGTGCCAGCAGCCAAGACCTTGGGAGGGAGGACTATGGCTACACCTTC.

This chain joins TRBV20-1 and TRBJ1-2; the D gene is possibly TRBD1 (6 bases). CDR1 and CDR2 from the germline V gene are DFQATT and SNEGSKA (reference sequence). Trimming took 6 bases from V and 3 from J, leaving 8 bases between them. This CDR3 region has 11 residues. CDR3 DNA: TGCAGTGCCCGGACAGACTATGGCTACACCTTC. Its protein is CSARTDYGYTF.

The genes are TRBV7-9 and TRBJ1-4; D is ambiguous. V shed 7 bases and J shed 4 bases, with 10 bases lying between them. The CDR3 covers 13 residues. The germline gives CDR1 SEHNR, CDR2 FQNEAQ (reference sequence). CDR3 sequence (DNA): TGTGCCAGCAAGGGCGGAGGTAATGAAAAACTGTTTTTT. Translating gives CASKGGGNEKLFF.

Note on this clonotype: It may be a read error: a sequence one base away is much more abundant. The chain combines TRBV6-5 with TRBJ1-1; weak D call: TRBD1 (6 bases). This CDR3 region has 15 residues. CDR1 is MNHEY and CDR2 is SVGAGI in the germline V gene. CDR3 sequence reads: CANSYSGGLDTEAFF. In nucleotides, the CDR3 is TGTGCCAACAGTTACTCGGGGGGGCTAGACACTGAAGCTTTCTTT.

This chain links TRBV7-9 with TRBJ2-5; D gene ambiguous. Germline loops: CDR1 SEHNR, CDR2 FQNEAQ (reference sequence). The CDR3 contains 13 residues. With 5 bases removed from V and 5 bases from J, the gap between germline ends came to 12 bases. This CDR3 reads CASSPRSGETQYF. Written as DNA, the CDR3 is TGTGCCAGCAGCCCCAGGTCCGGGGAGACCCAGTACTTC.

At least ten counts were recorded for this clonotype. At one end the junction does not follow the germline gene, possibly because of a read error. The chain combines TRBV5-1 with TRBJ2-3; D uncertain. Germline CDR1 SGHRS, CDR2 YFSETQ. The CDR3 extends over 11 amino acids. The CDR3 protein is CASSFEDTQYF. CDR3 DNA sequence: TGTGCCAGCAGTTTTGAAGATACGCAGTATTTT.

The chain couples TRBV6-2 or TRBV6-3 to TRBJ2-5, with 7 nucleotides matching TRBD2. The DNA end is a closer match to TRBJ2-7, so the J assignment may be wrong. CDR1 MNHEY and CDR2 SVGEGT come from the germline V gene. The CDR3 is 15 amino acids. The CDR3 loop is CASSRPASGNYEQYF. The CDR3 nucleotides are TGTGCCAGCAGCCGCCCCGCTAGCGGAAACTACGAGCAGTACTTC.

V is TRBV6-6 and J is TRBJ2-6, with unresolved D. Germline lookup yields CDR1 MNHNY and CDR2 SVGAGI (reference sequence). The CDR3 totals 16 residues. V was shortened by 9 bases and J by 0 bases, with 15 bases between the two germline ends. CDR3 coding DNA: TGTGCCAGTTTACCTACGTCACGCTCTGGGGCCAACGTCCTGACTTTC. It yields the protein CASLPTSRSGANVLTF.

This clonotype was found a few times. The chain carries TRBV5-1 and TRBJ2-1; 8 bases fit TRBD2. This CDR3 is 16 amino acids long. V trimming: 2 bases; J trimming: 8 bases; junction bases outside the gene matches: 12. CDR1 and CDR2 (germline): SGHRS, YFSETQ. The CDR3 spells CASSFYGTRAPDEQFF. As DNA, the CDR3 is TGCGCCAGCAGCTTCTACGGGACTAGGGCCCCGGATGAGCAGTTCTTC.

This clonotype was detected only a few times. The CDR3 nucleotides read TGTGCCAGCAAACCGGACACAGGGGGCTACACCTTC. This sequence encodes CASKPDTGGYTF. V and J are TRBV2 and TRBJ1-2, with D possibly being TRBD1 (6 bases). Germline values: CDR1 SNHLY, CDR2 FYNNEI. Trimming shortened V by 7 bases and J by 8 bases, and 14 bases separated the two germline ends. The CDR3 is 12 residues long.

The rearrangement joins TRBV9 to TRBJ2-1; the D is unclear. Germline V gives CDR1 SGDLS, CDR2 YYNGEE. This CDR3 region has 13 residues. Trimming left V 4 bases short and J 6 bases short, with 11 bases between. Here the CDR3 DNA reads TGTGCCAGCAGCATAACGGGCCTCAATGAGCAGTTCTTC. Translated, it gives CASSITGLNEQFF.

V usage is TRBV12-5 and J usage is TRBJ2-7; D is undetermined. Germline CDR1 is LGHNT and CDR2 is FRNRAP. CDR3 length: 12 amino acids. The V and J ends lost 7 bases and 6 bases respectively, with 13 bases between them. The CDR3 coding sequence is TGTGCTAGTGCAACCCCCGTTGGCGAGCAGTACTTC. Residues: CASATPVGEQYF.

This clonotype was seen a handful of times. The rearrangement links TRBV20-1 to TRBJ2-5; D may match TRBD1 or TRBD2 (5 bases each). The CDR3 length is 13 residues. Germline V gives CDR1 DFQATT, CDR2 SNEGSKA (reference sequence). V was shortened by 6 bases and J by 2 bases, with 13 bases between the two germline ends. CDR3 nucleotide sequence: TGCAGTGCCAGGGACGACAGACAAGAGACCCAGTACTTC. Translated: CSARDDRQETQYF.

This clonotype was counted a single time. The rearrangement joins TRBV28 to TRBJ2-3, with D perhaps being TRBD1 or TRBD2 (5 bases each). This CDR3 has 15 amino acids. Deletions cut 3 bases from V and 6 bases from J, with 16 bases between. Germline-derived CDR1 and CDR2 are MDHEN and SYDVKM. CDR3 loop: CASSLGLAKWDTQYF. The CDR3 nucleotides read TGTGCCAGCAGTTTGGGGCTAGCTAAGTGGGATACGCAGTATTTT.